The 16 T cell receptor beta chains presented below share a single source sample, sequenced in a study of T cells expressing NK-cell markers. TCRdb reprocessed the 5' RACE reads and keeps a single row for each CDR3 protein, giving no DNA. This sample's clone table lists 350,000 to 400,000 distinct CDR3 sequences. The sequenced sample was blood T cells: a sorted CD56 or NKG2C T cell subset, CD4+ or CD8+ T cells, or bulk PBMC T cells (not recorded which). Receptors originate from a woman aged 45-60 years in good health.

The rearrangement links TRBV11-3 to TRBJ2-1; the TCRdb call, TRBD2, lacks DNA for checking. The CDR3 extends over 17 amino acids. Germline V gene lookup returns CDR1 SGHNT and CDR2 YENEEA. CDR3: CASSLGRGLGAYNEQFF. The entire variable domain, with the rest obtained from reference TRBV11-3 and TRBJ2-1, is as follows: EAGVVQSPRYKIIEKKQPVAFWCNPISGHNTLYWYLQNLGQGPELLIRYENEEAVDDSQLPKDRFSAERLKGVDSTLKIQPAELGDSAVYLCASSLGRGLGAYNEQFFGPGTRLTVL.

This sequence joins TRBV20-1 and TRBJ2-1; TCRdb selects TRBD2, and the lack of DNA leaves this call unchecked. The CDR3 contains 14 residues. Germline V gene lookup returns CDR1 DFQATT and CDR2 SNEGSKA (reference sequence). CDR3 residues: CSASQPRTYNEQFF.

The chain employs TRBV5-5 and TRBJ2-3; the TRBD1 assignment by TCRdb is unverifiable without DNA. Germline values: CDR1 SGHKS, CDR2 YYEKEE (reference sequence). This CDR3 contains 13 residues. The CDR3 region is CASLQGGTDTQYF.

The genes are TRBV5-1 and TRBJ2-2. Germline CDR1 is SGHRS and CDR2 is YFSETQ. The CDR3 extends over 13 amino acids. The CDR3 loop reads CASSWDGYGELFF.

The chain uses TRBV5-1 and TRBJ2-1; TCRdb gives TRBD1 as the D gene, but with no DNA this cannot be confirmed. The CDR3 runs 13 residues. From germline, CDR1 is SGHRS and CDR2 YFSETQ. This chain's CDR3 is CASSLSGQGYEFF.

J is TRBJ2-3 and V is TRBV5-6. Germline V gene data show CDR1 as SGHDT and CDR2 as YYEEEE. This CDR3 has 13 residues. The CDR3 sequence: CASSAQSLDTQYF.

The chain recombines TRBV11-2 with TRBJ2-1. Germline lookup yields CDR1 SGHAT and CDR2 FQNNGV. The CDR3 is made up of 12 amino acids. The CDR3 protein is CASSFEGNEQFF.

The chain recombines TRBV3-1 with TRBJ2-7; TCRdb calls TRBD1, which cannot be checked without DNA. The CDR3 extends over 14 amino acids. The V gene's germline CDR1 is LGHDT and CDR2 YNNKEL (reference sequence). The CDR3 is CASSQRMTPGGQYF.

The CDR3 loop is CASRKGGGYNSPLHF. The chain recombines TRBV7-9 with TRBJ1-6. The CDR3 totals 15 residues. CDR1 and CDR2 from the germline V gene are SEHNR and FQNEAQ (reference sequence).

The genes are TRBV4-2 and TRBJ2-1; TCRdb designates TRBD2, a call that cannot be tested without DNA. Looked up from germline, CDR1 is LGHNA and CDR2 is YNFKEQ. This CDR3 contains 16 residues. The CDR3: CASSQVRLAGNNEQFF.

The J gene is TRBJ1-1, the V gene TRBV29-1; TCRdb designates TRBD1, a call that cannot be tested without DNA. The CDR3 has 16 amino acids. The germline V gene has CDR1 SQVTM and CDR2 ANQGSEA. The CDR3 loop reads CSVDGAGGPFSTEAFF.

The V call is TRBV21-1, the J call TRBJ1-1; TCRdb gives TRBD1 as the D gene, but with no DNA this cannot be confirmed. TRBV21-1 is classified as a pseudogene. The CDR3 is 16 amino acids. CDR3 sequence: CASSTPRQGPDTEAFF.

The chain's CDR3 is CASSLYGEQFF. This sequence joins TRBV5-1 and TRBJ2-1. The germline V gene has CDR1 SGHRS and CDR2 YFSETQ. The length of the CDR3 is 11 residues. The variable domain in full, with the rest retrieved from reference TRBV5-1 and TRBJ2-1, is KAGVTQTPRYLIKTRGQQVTLSCSPISGHRSVSWYQQTPGQGLQFLFEYFSETQRNKGNFPGRFSGRQFSNSRSEMNVSTLELGDSALYLCASSLYGEQFFGPGTRLTVL.

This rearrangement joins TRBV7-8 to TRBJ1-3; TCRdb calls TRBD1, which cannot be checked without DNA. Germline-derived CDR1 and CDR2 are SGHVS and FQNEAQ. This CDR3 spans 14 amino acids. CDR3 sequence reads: CASSRDPPGNTIYF. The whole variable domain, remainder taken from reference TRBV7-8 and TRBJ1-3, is GAGVSQSPRYKVAKRGQDVALRCDPISGHVSLFWYQQALGQGPEFLTYFQNEAQLDKSGLPSDRFFAERPEGSVSTLKIQRTQQEDSAVYLCASSRDPPGNTIYFGEGSWLTVV.

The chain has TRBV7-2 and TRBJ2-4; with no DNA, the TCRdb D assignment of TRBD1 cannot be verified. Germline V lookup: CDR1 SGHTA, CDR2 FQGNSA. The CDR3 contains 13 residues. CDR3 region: CASSIRGQHIQYF.

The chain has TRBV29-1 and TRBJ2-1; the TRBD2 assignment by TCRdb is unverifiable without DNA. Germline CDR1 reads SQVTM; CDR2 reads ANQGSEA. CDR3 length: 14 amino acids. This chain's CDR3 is CSVEDVGQPNEQFF.